The 27 T cell receptor beta chains reported below all come from one sample, sequenced in a study of T cell repertoires in cytomegalovirus infection. TCRdb recomputed calls from the reads with MiXCR, one row per CDR3 protein. The sample comprises more than 250,000 distinct CDR3 sequences, roughly 15% of which are singletons, and 8.8% rests with the top ten. Sequencing was performed on PBMCs. The receptors originated from a human donor in good health (CMV status not recorded). Some clones in this sample may be carry-over from other donors' samples.

This clonotype showed up just a few times. J is TRBJ2-5 and V is TRBV5-1; D is possibly TRBD2 (6 bases). The V and J ends lost 6 bases and 0 bases respectively, with 18 bases between them. The CDR3 covers 16 residues. CDR1 SGHRS and CDR2 YFSETQ come from the germline V gene. The CDR3 region is CASTSIRAGNQETQYF. CDR3 DNA: TGCGCCAGCACCTCTATCAGGGCGGGGAACCAAGAGACCCAGTACTTC.

On this clonotype itself: Being one base from a much bigger clone, this may be a read error. Since no conserved phenylalanine or tryptophan closes the CDR3, a read error is the likely cause. This chain joins TRBV20-1 and TRBJ2-1; the D call may be TRBD1 or TRBD2 (5 bases each). This CDR3 is built from 14 residues. In germline, CDR1 is DFQATT, CDR2 SNEGSKA (reference sequence). With 4 bases removed from V and 3 bases from J, the gap between germline ends came to 13 bases. The CDR3 loop reads CSAKSWDGYNEQFL. Here the CDR3 DNA reads TGCAGTGCTAAGAGTTGGGACGGCTACAATGAGCAGTTCTTA.

This clonotype has just a few counts. The rearrangement joins TRBV7-9 to TRBJ1-1; 8 bases agree with TRBD1. Germline V gene lookup returns CDR1 SEHNR and CDR2 FQNEAQ (reference sequence). After removal of 3 bases from V and 8 bases from J, the junction contained 14 bases not matched to a gene. The CDR3 loop spans 16 amino acids. CDR3 in DNA: TGTGCCAGCAGCTTTTCGGGACAGGCGATCACGCCCGAAGCTTTCTTT. This gives the protein CASSFSGQAITPEAFF.

A few counts support this clonotype. V and J are TRBV5-1 and TRBJ1-4; 7 bases are a match to TRBD1. Germline values: CDR1 SGHRS, CDR2 YFSETQ. Trimming took 4 bases from V and 8 from J; bases not matched to a gene: 8. The CDR3 has 14 residues. This CDR3 reads CASSRGTELEKLFF. DNA of the CDR3: TGCGCCAGCAGCCGAGGGACAGAACTCGAAAAACTGTTTTTT.

V usage is TRBV12-3 or TRBV12-4 and J usage is TRBJ1-4, with D tentatively TRBD1 (5 bases). V was clipped by 6 bases and J by 8 bases, with 16 bases between them. The CDR3 has 14 amino acids. As DNA, the CDR3 is TGTGCCAGCAGGCCCCGGGGGGTTGGCGAAAAACTGTTTTTT. Translated, it gives CASRPRGVGEKLFF.

This clonotype was seen a few times. The chain is built from TRBV20-1 and TRBJ2-7; D possibly corresponds to TRBD2 (5 bases). This CDR3 contains 13 residues. V shed 1 base and J shed 6 bases, with 13 bases lying between them. Per germline, CDR1 DFQATT and CDR2 SNEGSKA (reference sequence). The CDR3 DNA reads as TGCAGTGCTAGAGCCGGACCCGGAGGCGAGCAGTACTTC. Its translation: CSARAGPGGEQYF.

The sample holds many counts of this clonotype. The chain links TRBV6-5 to TRBJ1-2, with 7 bases identical to TRBD1. This CDR3 is 14 amino acids long. CDR1 MNHEY and CDR2 SVGAGI come from the germline V gene. J was trimmed by 4 bases and V by 5 bases; bases with no gene match: 7. The CDR3 spells CASSTGGQPYGYTF. DNA of the CDR3: TGTGCCAGCAGTACGGGGGGACAGCCCTATGGCTACACCTTC.

Ten or more counts support this clonotype. V and J are TRBV11-2 and TRBJ2-1, with a weak D call TRBD1 (5 bases). The CDR3 covers 22 residues. Per the germline V gene, CDR1 is SGHAT and CDR2 is FQNNGV. Trimming took off 5 bases at V and 0 bases at J, with 32 bases between the two ends. This CDR3 reads CASSRFDVWSSVGPPSYNEQFF. CDR3 bases: TGTGCCAGCAGCCGATTTGATGTTTGGTCCTCGGTGGGGCCTCCCTCCTACAATGAGCAGTTCTTC.

This clonotype was counted ten times or more. The chain couples TRBV6-2 or TRBV6-3 to TRBJ1-6; D perhaps matches TRBD1 (5 bases). V was shortened by 7 bases and J by 10 bases, with 20 bases between the two germline ends. Germline lookup yields CDR1 MNHEY and CDR2 SVGEGT. The CDR3 is 15 amino acids. The CDR3 region is CASNTPRGKDSPLHF. The CDR3 DNA reads TGTGCCAGCAATACCCCCCGGGGCAAAGACTCACCCCTCCACTTT.

The J gene is TRBJ2-4, the V gene TRBV2; D not certain. Trimming took off 1 base at V and 0 bases at J, with 7 bases between the two ends. The CDR3 has 15 amino acids. Per germline, CDR1 SNHLY and CDR2 FYNNEI. CDR3 sequence (DNA): TGTGCCAGCAGTGAAGGTCGACTAGCCAAAAACATTCAGTACTTC. Its protein product is CASSEGRLAKNIQYF.

J is TRBJ2-3 and V is TRBV27, with D unclear. The V end was cut by 7 bases, the J end by 2 bases, with 4 bases between. CDR3 size: 11 residues. Germline assignment: CDR1 MNHEY and CDR2 SMNVEV (reference sequence). DNA for the CDR3: TGTGCCAGCATCCTCACAGATACGCAGTATTTT. This translates into CASILTDTQYF.

This clonotype came up many times. The chain is built from TRBV6-2 or TRBV6-3 and TRBJ2-1; TRBD2 aligns across 9 bases. From germline, CDR1 is MNHEY and CDR2 SVGEGT. The CDR3 loop spans 16 amino acids. V lost 4 bases and J lost 4; bases outside the gene matches: 8. The CDR3 loop is CASSSTRTSVYNEQFF. The CDR3 bases are TGTGCCAGCAGTTCTACCAGGACTAGCGTTTACAATGAGCAGTTCTTC.

The chain couples TRBV20-1 to TRBJ2-3; tentative D call: TRBD2 (5 bases). CDR1 is DFQATT, CDR2 SNEGSKA, per germline (reference sequence). CDR3 size: 15 residues. Between the trimmed V and J ends, which lost 3 bases and 1 base, there was a span of 14 bases. CDR3 sequence reads: CSASLRLSGTDTQYF. CDR3 DNA sequence: TGCAGTGCTAGCCTTCGACTATCTGGCACAGATACGCAGTATTTT.

This chain uses TRBV28 with TRBJ1-5, with D perhaps TRBD1 (6 bases). Germline V gene sequence: CDR1 MDHEN, CDR2 SYDVKM. V was pared by 3 bases and J by 6 bases, with 15 bases between. This CDR3 has 15 residues. The DNA of the CDR3 is TGTGCCAGCAGTTTCGGCCAGGGGCGCGGTCAGCCCCAGCATTTT. Its protein product is CASSFGQGRGQPQHF.

This clonotype was observed a few times. The chain couples TRBV6-4 to TRBJ2-1; unclear D gene. V was clipped by 0 bases and J by 10 bases, with 4 bases between them. The CDR3 extends over 11 amino acids. The V gene's germline CDR1 is MRHNA and CDR2 SNTAGT. This CDR3 is CASSDSREQFF. In nucleotides, the CDR3 is TGTGCCAGCAGTGACTCACGGGAGCAGTTCTTC.

This clonotype turned up a few times. The J gene is TRBJ2-7, the V gene TRBV28, with D hard to call. Germline CDR1 and CDR2: MDHEN and SYDVKM. The V and J ends lost 9 bases and 0 bases respectively, with 15 bases between them. The CDR3 spans 14 residues. The CDR3 DNA is TGTGCCAGGAACTCTGAACCCCTCTCCTACGAGCAGTACTTC. Residues: CARNSEPLSYEQYF.

This clonotype was observed a few times. The V call is TRBV7-9, the J call TRBJ2-1; 10 positions agree with TRBD1. The CDR3 contains 15 residues. V trimming: 5 bases; J trimming: 6 bases; junction bases outside the gene matches: 7. CDR1 is SEHNR and CDR2 is FQNEAQ in the germline V gene (reference sequence). Here the CDR3 reads CASSPGTGETNEQFF. CDR3 DNA: TGTGCCAGCAGCCCAGGGACAGGGGAAACCAATGAGCAGTTCTTC.

The V and J genes are TRBV29-1 and TRBJ1-2; TRBD1 matches 8 bases. The CDR3 has 13 amino acids. Germline CDR1 SQVTM, CDR2 ANQGSEA. Trimming at V came to 4 bases and at J to 8 bases, leaving 9 bases not matched to a gene. For the CDR3, the DNA is TGCAGCGTTGTAGGACAGGGTACATGGGGCTACACCTTC. It specifies CSVVGQGTWGYTF.

This clonotype has at least ten counts. V gene TRBV7-9 combines with J gene TRBJ2-6, with D perhaps matching TRBD2 (5 bases). V was clipped by 5 bases and J by 1 base, with 15 bases between them. The germline V gene encodes CDR1 SEHNR and CDR2 FQNEAQ (reference sequence). The length of the CDR3 is 17 residues. This CDR3 is CASSPDGGGSGANVLTF. The CDR3 DNA reads as TGTGCCAGCAGCCCCGATGGTGGAGGTTCTGGGGCCAACGTCCTGACTTTC. Together with reference TRBV7-9 and TRBJ2-6, the CDR3 gives the full variable domain: DTGVSQNPRHKITKRGQNVTFRCDPISEHNRLYWYRQTLGQGPEFLTYFQNEAQLEKSRLLSDRFSAERPKGSFSTLEIQRTEQGDSAMYLCASSPDGGGSGANVLTFGAGSRLTVL.

This clonotype was observed many times. The chain is built from TRBV4-2 and TRBJ1-1; D is uncertain. The V gene's germline CDR1 is LGHNA and CDR2 YNFKEQ. This CDR3 spans 13 amino acids. The germline V and J ends were trimmed by 1 base and 6 bases, with 9 bases remaining between them. The CDR3 DNA sequence: TGTGCCAGCAGCCAAGTTCGGCAGCCTGAAGCTTTCTTT. Its translation: CASSQVRQPEAFF.

This chain uses TRBV7-6 with TRBJ2-3; TRBD2 aligns across 10 bases. This CDR3 has 16 amino acids. Germline CDR1 and CDR2: SGHVS and FNYEAQ. Trimming took 4 bases from V and 6 from J; bases not matched to a gene: 10. The CDR3 loop reads CASSSGSGGISDTQYF. CDR3 nucleotide sequence: TGTGCCAGCAGCTCGGGTAGCGGGGGGATATCGGATACGCAGTATTTT.

This clonotype was counted a few times. CDR3 loop: CSATYSGSPYNEQFF. CDR3 nucleotides: TGCAGTGCTACCTATAGCGGGAGCCCCTACAATGAGCAGTTCTTC. J is TRBJ2-1 and V is TRBV20-1; 9 bases line up with TRBD2. CDR3 length equals 15 residues. The V gene's germline CDR1 is DFQATT and CDR2 SNEGSKA (reference sequence). Trimming removed 4 bases from V and 2 bases from J; junction bases left unmatched: 6.

The chain couples TRBV12-3 or TRBV12-4 to TRBJ2-1; D unresolved. Trimming took off 7 bases at V and 7 bases at J, with 8 bases between the two ends. The CDR3 loop spans 11 amino acids. The CDR3 region is CASNSVNEQFF. The CDR3 bases are TGTGCCAGCAATTCAGTGAATGAGCAGTTCTTC.

This chain connects TRBV14 to TRBJ2-1; 7 bases line up with TRBD1. The CDR3 totals 15 residues. The germline V gene has CDR1 SGHDN and CDR2 FVKESK. V shed 3 bases and J 4 bases; nucleotides not matched to a gene: 6. DNA for the CDR3: TGTGCCAGCAGCCAGACGACAGGGATGTACAATGAGCAGTTCTTC. Residues: CASSQTTGMYNEQFF.

This clonotype has more than one count but fewer than ten. One end of the junction fails to match germline, which may point to a read error. The gene calls are TRBV6-5 and TRBJ2-7, with TRBD1 matching over 8 bases. This CDR3 contains 14 residues. Germline CDR1 and CDR2: MNHEY and SVGAGI. The CDR3 region has the DNA TGTGCCAGCAGTTCCACCCAGGGGGCCCTCTCCGGTATCTTC. Translated, it gives CASSSTQGALSGIF.

This clonotype occurred many times. V is TRBV6-1 and J is TRBJ1-2; D remains ambiguous. This CDR3 contains 11 residues. CDR1 is MNHNS and CDR2 is SASEGT in the germline V gene. Trimming removed 11 bases at V and 7 bases at J, with 14 bases between. The CDR3, as DNA: TGTGCCGAGCCCGCAATTGGTGGCTACACCTTC. Amino acid sequence: CAEPAIGGYTF.

This clonotype showed up many times. V usage is TRBV6-5 and J usage is TRBJ2-7; 7 bases map to TRBD1. Looked up from germline, CDR1 is MNHEY and CDR2 is SVGAGI. V shed 2 bases, J shed 3 bases, and the junction held 7 bases outside the gene matches. The CDR3 totals 15 residues. The CDR3 reads CASSYGPAGGYEQYF. CDR3 sequence (DNA): TGTGCCAGCAGTTACGGTCCGGCAGGGGGCTACGAGCAGTACTTC.